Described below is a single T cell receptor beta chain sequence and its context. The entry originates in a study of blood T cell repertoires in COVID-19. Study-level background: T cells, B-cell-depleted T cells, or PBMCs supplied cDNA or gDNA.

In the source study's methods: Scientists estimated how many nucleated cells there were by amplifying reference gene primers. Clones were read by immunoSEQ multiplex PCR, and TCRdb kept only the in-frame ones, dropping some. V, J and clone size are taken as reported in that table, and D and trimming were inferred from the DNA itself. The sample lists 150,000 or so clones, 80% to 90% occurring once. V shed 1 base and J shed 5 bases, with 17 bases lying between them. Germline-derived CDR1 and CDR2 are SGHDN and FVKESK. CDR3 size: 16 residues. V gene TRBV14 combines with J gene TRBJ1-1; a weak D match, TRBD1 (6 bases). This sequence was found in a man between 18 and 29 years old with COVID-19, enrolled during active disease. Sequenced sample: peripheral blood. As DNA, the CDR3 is TGTGCCAGCAGCCAAGCCCTGGGGGGGCTTCGTACTGAAGCTTTCTTT. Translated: CASSQALGGLRTEAFF.